These T cell receptor beta chains were read from a single sample in a study of shared clonotypes between healthy human individuals. Some clones are missing from TCRdb's copy, which holds only in-frame ones; the method was immunoSEQ multiplex PCR. The sample includes a few million clones, roughly 95% of them seen just once. The sequenced sample consisted of naive CD4+ T cells sorted from blood. The receptors here all came from a young man in good health. Each CDR3 is given with its conserved first and last residue. D genes are given only for firm matches. Rows give clone size only sometimes, using once, few, many, or a class for an expanded clone.

abundance	v_gene	j_gene	d_gene	CDR3nt	CDR3aa
once	TRBV5-1	TRBJ2-1	-	TGCGCCAGCAGCCGAGACGGCAATGAGCAGTTCTTC	CASSRDGNEQFF
few	TRBV10-1	TRBJ1-1	TRBD1	TGCGCCAGCCCCGCCCGGACAGGGTGGGCTTTCTTT	CASPARTGWAFF
-	TRBV30	TRBJ1-1	-	TGTGCCTTGAGAGTCGGACAGTTGAACACTGAAGCTTTCTTT	CALRVGQLNTEAFF
-	TRBV7-2	TRBJ2-5	-	TGTGCCAGCAGCCGGGCTCCTTATGGGGAGACCCAGTACTTC	CASSRAPYGETQYF
-	TRBV5-1	TRBJ1-3	-	TGCGCCAGCAGCCCGCAAGGGGGGAACTCTGGAAACACCATATATTTT	CASSPQGGNSGNTIYF
-	TRBV5-6	TRBJ2-1	TRBD2	TGTGCCAGCAGCGTACCGGGACTAGCGGTGGAGCAGTTCTTC	CASSVPGLAVEQFF
once	TRBV7-2	TRBJ2-7	-	TGTGCCAGCAGCTTAGGAACAGATATGGGCTCCTACGAGCAGTACTTC	CASSLGTDMGSYEQYF
-	TRBV5-1	TRBJ2-7	-	TGCGCCAGCAGCTTGCACAGGGACCAGGGCGAGCAGTACTTC	CASSLHRDQGEQYF
-	TRBV5-1	TRBJ2-7	-	TGCGCCAGCAGCTTATCTTCCACCTCCTACGAGCAGTACTTC	CASSLSSTSYEQYF
-	TRBV5-1	TRBJ2-3	-	TGCGCCAGCAGCTTGGTGGAGGTGGATACGCAGTATTTT	CASSLVEVDTQYF
-	TRBV7-9	TRBJ2-5	TRBD2	TGTGCCAGCAGCTTAGTACTAGCGGGACCCCAAGAGACCCAGTACTTC	CASSLVLAGPQETQYF
-	TRBV7-9	TRBJ2-3	TRBD2	TGTGCCAGCAGCTCTTGGACTAGCGGGAGGGATTTATCAGATACGCAGTATTTT	CASSSWTSGRDLSDTQYF
-	TRBV30	TRBJ1-5	TRBD1	TGTGCCTGGAGCGGACAGGGGAATCAGCCCCAGCATTTT	CAWSGQGNQPQHF
-	TRBV5-1	TRBJ1-2	-	TGCGCCAGCAGCACCGGACAGTCGGAGGGCTACACCTTC	CASSTGQSEGYTF
-	TRBV9	TRBJ2-7	-	TGTGCCAGCAGCCCGACGGCAGGATTCTCCTACGAGCAGTACTTC	CASSPTAGFSYEQYF
-	TRBV2	TRBJ2-5	-	TGTGCCAGCAGTATCTCCCGACCGCGAATTGGGGAGACCCAGTACTTC	CASSISRPRIGETQYF
-	TRBV5-1	TRBJ2-5	TRBD2	TGCGCCAGCAGCTTGAGTAGCGGGAGAGGGAAGACCCAGTACTTC	CASSLSSGRGKTQYF
-	TRBV7-2	TRBJ1-4	-	TGTGCCAGCAGCTATACAGGGCACGGTGAAAAACTGTTTTTT	CASSYTGHGEKLFF
-	TRBV7-2	TRBJ1-2	-	TGTGCCAGCAGCACATCCCTGGGGGGTGGTCCTGTATATGGCTACACCTTC	CASSTSLGGGPVYGYTF
once	TRBV28	TRBJ1-2	-	TGTGCCAGCAGGTCCGGACAGCTGACCTATGGCTACACCTTC	CASRSGQLTYGYTF
-	TRBV5-8	TRBJ1-2	-	TGTGCCAGCAGCTTCAGGGCCGCGGGCTACACCTTC	CASSFRAAGYTF
once	TRBV6-6	TRBJ1-1	TRBD1	TGTGCCAGCACCACCACAGGGGGCACTGAAGCTTTCTTT	CASTTTGGTEAFF
-	TRBV5-1	TRBJ2-7	-	TGCGCCAGCCCGACGGGACTCGAGCAGTACTTC	CASPTGLEQYF
-	TRBV5-1	TRBJ1-3	-	TGCGCCAGCAGCAACGGACGGATCTCTGGAAACACCATATATTTT	CASSNGRISGNTIYF
-	TRBV2	TRBJ2-7	-	TGTGCCAGCAGTGTTGATTTAGGGAGCTACGAGCAGTACTTC	CASSVDLGSYEQYF
-	TRBV11-2	TRBJ1-1	-	TGTGCCAGCAGCTTAGTTTCGATCATGAACACTGAAGCTTTCTTT	CASSLVSIMNTEAFF
-	TRBV28	TRBJ2-7	-	TGTGCCAGCAGACCTCTTTCTAGTTCCGAGCAGTACTTC	CASRPLSSSEQYF
-	TRBV5-4	TRBJ2-2	-	TGTGCCAGCAGTAAAGAGCCGGGACAGAACACCGGGGAGCTGTTTTTT	CASSKEPGQNTGELFF
few	TRBV28	TRBJ1-5	-	TGTGCCAGCAGTACCCCAGGTAATTGGCAGCCCCAGCATTTT	CASSTPGNWQPQHF
-	TRBV29-1	TRBJ2-3	-	TGCAGCGTTGACCCGGACGGAACGCAGTATTTT	CSVDPDGTQYF
-	TRBV5-1	TRBJ1-2	TRBD1	TGCGCCAGCAGCTTGTTCGGGACAGGGGGCTATGGCTACACCTTC	CASSLFGTGGYGYTF
-	TRBV7-2	TRBJ2-1	-	TGTGCCAGCAGCCCCGTGGGAGAACAGTTCTTC	CASSPVGEQFF
-	TRBV19	TRBJ2-1	TRBD2	TGTGCCAGTAGTAAGATAGCGGGAGGGGTGGATTCGGCTTCGGTTGAGCAGTTCTTC	CASSKIAGGVDSASVEQFF
-	TRBV27	TRBJ2-1	TRBD2	TGTGCCAGCAGTTTTAGCGGGAGATCCTACAATGAGCAGTTCTTC	CASSFSGRSYNEQFF
-	TRBV10-3	TRBJ2-3	-	TGTGCCATCAGTGAGTCGAGGGGTAGCACAGATACGCAGTATTTT	CAISESRGSTDTQYF
once	TRBV7-8	TRBJ2-7	-	TGTGCCAGCAGCTTAGCGGCTCGTGGGTTGTGGACTACCAGCTCCTACGAGCAGTACTTC	CASSLAARGLWTTSSYEQYF
-	TRBV5-1	TRBJ1-2	-	TGCGCCAGCAGCTCCACAGGGATCTATGGCTACACCTTC	CASSSTGIYGYTF
-	TRBV4-3	TRBJ2-1	-	TGCGCCAGCAGCTCCTTGTCTCTTGGCAATGAGCAGTTCTTC	CASSSLSLGNEQFF
-	TRBV11-2	TRBJ1-1	-	TGTGCCGGAGCGCGGGGTGAGGACACTGAAGCTTTCTTT	CAGARGEDTEAFF
-	TRBV6-5	TRBJ2-7	TRBD1	TGTGCCAGCAGTTTCCGGACAGGGTCCTACGAGCAGTACTTC	CASSFRTGSYEQYF
-	TRBV4-3	TRBJ2-2	TRBD2	TGCGCCAGCAGCCAAGAGGAAACTAGCGGGAGGTCCGGGGAGCTGTTTTTT	CASSQEETSGRSGELFF
-	TRBV11-2	TRBJ2-7	TRBD2	TGTGCCAGCAGCTTAACTACCGGGGGGGCCTACGAGCAGTACTTC	CASSLTTGGAYEQYF
-	TRBV5-1	TRBJ2-1	TRBD1	TGCGCCAGCAGTCTCGGGACAGGGGACTACAATGAGCAGTTCTTC	CASSLGTGDYNEQFF
-	TRBV20-1	TRBJ1-1	-	TGCAGTGCCGCAGGTGAAGCTTTCTTT	CSAAGEAFF
-	TRBV2	TRBJ2-7	TRBD1	TGTGCCAGCAGTTTGCAGGGGGTAAACTACGAGCAGTACTTC	CASSLQGVNYEQYF
-	TRBV27	TRBJ2-1	TRBD2	TGTGCCAGCAGTCCAAGGACTAGCGGAGTGGGCAATGAGCAGTTCTTC	CASSPRTSGVGNEQFF
once	TRBV9	TRBJ2-7	-	TGTGCCAGCAGCAGGGGCCTTACCTACGAGCAGTACTTC	CASSRGLTYEQYF
-	TRBV7-2	TRBJ1-2	TRBD1	TGTGCCAGCAGCTTAGACAGGGGGCAAAATGGCTACACCTTC	CASSLDRGQNGYTF
-	TRBV7-2	TRBJ2-3	-	TGTGCCAGCACCGCCGAGGCAGGCACAGATACGCAGTATTTT	CASTAEAGTDTQYF